This entry is about one T cell receptor (beta chain). Other DNA sequences in this sample translate to the same CDR3. The sample originates from a study of blood T cell repertoires in COVID-19. The overall study: Both acute and convalescent COVID-19 samples were obtained from the United States, Italy and Spain.

Per the original methods: Using reference gene primer amplification, nucleated cell counts were estimated. The protocol was immunoSEQ multiplex PCR, while the TCRdb copy is restricted to in-frame clones and leaves out a portion. The DNA was the basis for D and trimming; V, J and clone size are from that table. The repertoire has around 700,000 clones, 85% to 90% of them found once; the top ten carry about 0.26%. This TCR derives from a woman aged 18-29 years with acute or convalescent COVID-19. Sequenced sample: peripheral blood.

The DNA for the CDR3 is TGTGCCAGCAGCCCTCGACAGTTCTCTGGAAACACCATATATTTT. Residues: CASSPRQFSGNTIYF. This chain joins TRBV9 and TRBJ1-3; the D gene is possibly TRBD1 (5 bases). The germline CDR1 and CDR2 sequences are SGDLS and YYNGEE. Deletions cut 4 bases from V and 0 bases from J, with 11 bases between. This CDR3 contains 15 residues.